The text below deals with one T cell receptor beta chain. Trimming pared 4 bases from V and 3 bases from J, leaving 10 bases between. CDR1 and CDR2 (germline): SQVTM, ANQGSEA. The CDR3 length is 13 residues. The entry originates in a study of blood T cell repertoires in COVID-19. Turning to the study itself: The origin of the acute and convalescent COVID-19 samples was the United States, Italy and Spain. From T cells, B-cell-depleted T cells, or PBMCs came the material, which was cDNA or gDNA.

Authors' processing steps: Reference gene primer amplification gave nucleated cell count estimates. TCRdb's copy holds only in-frame clones and misses some; the assay was immunoSEQ multiplex PCR. That table furnishes V, J and clone size, whereas the DNA furnished D and trimming. This table holds about 99,000 clones, 79% found once. This chain links TRBV29-1 with TRBJ2-1; no reliable D call. The material sequenced was peripheral blood. The source is a woman aged 80 or over with active or convalescent COVID-19. The CDR3 is CSVGESGYNEQFF. CDR3 nucleotides: TGCAGCGTTGGTGAGAGTGGCTACAATGAGCAGTTCTTC.